Below, 32 T cell receptor beta chains from the same sample are listed, as sequenced in a study of shared clonotypes between healthy human individuals. Profiling relied on immunoSEQ multiplex PCR, and the TCRdb table lists in-frame clones only, not all of them. The sample holds roughly 2.6 million clones, over 85% seen once. Sequencing input: naive CD4+ T cells sorted from blood. Subset in this sample: CD45RA+ positively selected. Receptor source: a young man in good health.

The chain recombines TRBV19 with TRBJ1-4; D might be TRBD1 (6 bases). V was pared by 3 bases and J by 7 bases, with 12 bases between. The CDR3 sequence is 14 residues long. CDR1 is LNHDA, CDR2 SQIVND, per germline (reference sequence). This chain's CDR3 is CASSIAGVGEKLFF. For the CDR3, the DNA is TGTGCCAGTAGTATTGCAGGGGTCGGTGAAAAACTGTTTTTT. Variable domain in full (rest from reference TRBV19 and TRBJ1-4): DGGITQSPKYLFRKEGQNVTLSCEQNLNHDAMYWYRQDPGQGLRLIYYSQIVNDFQKGDIAEGYSVSREKKESFPLTVTSAQKNPTAFYLCASSIAGVGEKLFFGSGTQLSVL.

The chain recombines TRBV4-1 with TRBJ1-5, with TRBD1 matching 11 bases. The CDR3 extends over 15 amino acids. V was clipped by 4 bases and J by 6 bases; unmatched bases: 5. The V gene's germline CDR1 is MGHRA and CDR2 YSYEKL. The CDR3 here is CASSLGQGAPQPQHF. In DNA, the CDR3 is TGCGCCAGCAGCCTTGGACAGGGGGCGCCTCAGCCCCAGCATTTT.

The chain links TRBV19 to TRBJ2-1; 8 bases fit TRBD1. Trimming cost V 3 bases and J 8 bases; bases outside gene matches: 9. The CDR3 runs to 15 residues. Germline V CDR1 and CDR2: LNHDA, SQIVND (reference sequence). The CDR3 loop reads CASSIPGGTSYEQFF. CDR3 coding DNA: TGTGCCAGTAGTATTCCAGGGGGCACGTCATATGAGCAGTTCTTC.

The chain has TRBV10-3 and TRBJ1-1; a weak D match, TRBD1 (5 bases). The germline CDR1 and CDR2 sequences are ENHRY and SYGVKD. The ends were cut back, 3 bases at V and 1 base at J, with 6 bases in the middle. The CDR3 runs 13 residues. The CDR3 spells CAISDTGNTEAFF. DNA for the CDR3: TGTGCCATCAGTGACACAGGGAACACTGAAGCTTTCTTT.

This chain joins TRBV5-5 and TRBJ1-3; D might be TRBD1 (5 bases). Germline V gene sequence: CDR1 SGHKS, CDR2 YYEKEE (reference sequence). The V and J ends lost 0 bases and 3 bases respectively, with 13 bases between them. CDR3 length equals 16 residues. The CDR3 nucleotides are TGTGCCAGCAGCTTGGCCGAGGGGCTAGGTGGAAACACCATATATTTT. It yields the protein CASSLAEGLGGNTIYF.

The chain employs TRBV5-1 and TRBJ1-2, with D possibly matching TRBD1 (6 bases). V lost 1 base to trimming and J lost 0 bases, with 10 bases between them. This CDR3 has 15 amino acids. Per germline, CDR1 SGHRS and CDR2 YFSETQ. CDR3 residues: CASSLQGQPNYGYTF. The CDR3 bases are TGCGCCAGCAGCTTGCAGGGGCAGCCTAACTATGGCTACACCTTC. The variable domain in full, completed from reference TRBV5-1 and TRBJ1-2, reads KAGVTQTPRYLIKTRGQQVTLSCSPISGHRSVSWYQQTPGQGLQFLFEYFSETQRNKGNFPGRFSGRQFSNSRSEMNVSTLELGDSALYLCASSLQGQPNYGYTFGSGTRLTVV.

V and J are TRBV7-9 and TRBJ1-4; perhaps TRBD1 as D (5 bases). Looked up from germline, CDR1 is SEHNR and CDR2 is FQNEAQ (reference sequence). The CDR3 consists of 18 residues. Trimming pared 8 bases from V and 0 bases from J, leaving 22 bases between. CDR3 sequence reads: CASLGVAGTLATNEKLFF. The CDR3, as DNA: TGTGCCAGCCTCGGTGTGGCAGGGACGCTTGCAACTAATGAAAAACTGTTTTTT.

The genes are TRBV30 and TRBJ2-7, with 7 bases that match TRBD2. The germline gives CDR1 GTSNPN, CDR2 SVGIG (reference sequence). Losses at the gene ends were 6 bases for V and 7 bases for J; bases not matched to a gene: 12. This CDR3 is built from 13 residues. The CDR3 sequence is CACPADGGSEQYF. The DNA of the CDR3 is TGTGCCTGCCCAGCGGACGGGGGGTCTGAGCAGTACTTC.

Turning to this clone: This CDR3 is also generated by other DNA sequences in the sample. The rearrangement joins TRBV7-2 to TRBJ2-3; no clear D. The CDR3 extends over 13 amino acids. CDR1 SGHTA and CDR2 FQGNSA come from the germline V gene. V was trimmed by 5 bases and J by 4 bases, leaving 10 bases between them. The DNA of the CDR3 is TGTGCCAGCAGCCTCCCTGGGGCAGATACGCAGTATTTT. It codes for CASSLPGADTQYF.

The rearrangement uses TRBV12-5 and TRBJ2-3, with D maybe TRBD1 (5 bases). The CDR3 runs to 14 residues. V was cut by 3 bases and J by 3 bases, with 10 bases left in between. Germline assignment: CDR1 LGHNT and CDR2 FRNRAP. DNA for the CDR3: TGTGCTAGTGGTTTAGGGGTTCTGACAGATACGCAGTATTTT. Amino acid sequence: CASGLGVLTDTQYF.

The chain has TRBV7-2 and TRBJ2-2; TRBD1 is a possible D gene (5 bases). Germline V gene data show CDR1 as SGHTA and CDR2 as FQGNSA. The CDR3 length is 13 residues. Trimming shortened V by 6 bases and J by 5 bases, and 10 bases separated the two germline ends. The CDR3 spells CASSSRETGELFF. CDR3 nucleotides: TGTGCCAGCAGTTCCAGGGAAACCGGGGAGCTGTTTTTT.

CDR3 bases: TGTGCCAGCAGTTTAGGAGTCCTCGCGACAGTCGGGAAAGCTTTCTTT. Amino acid sequence: CASSLGVLATVGKAFF. The chain links TRBV28 to TRBJ1-1, with D tentatively TRBD1 (5 bases). The germline V gene encodes CDR1 MDHEN and CDR2 SYDVKM. Trimming took off 2 bases at V and 9 bases at J, with 22 bases between the two ends. The CDR3 runs 16 residues.

This clone was observed once. One end of the junction is discordant with germline, which a read error may explain. The chain employs TRBV7-7 and TRBJ2-1, with D uncertain. The CDR3 is 13 residues long. The germline V gene encodes CDR1 SSHAT and CDR2 FNYEAQ (reference sequence). As DNA, the CDR3 is TGTGCTAGCAGCCCCGCCTCAGCACCCGAGCAGTTCTTC. Protein: CASSPASAPEQFF.

The genes are TRBV7-8 and TRBJ2-1; D is unclear. Germline V gene sequence: CDR1 SGHVS, CDR2 FQNEAQ. The CDR3 runs to 15 residues. Trimming stripped 2 bases from V and 3 bases from J, with 11 bases between. In DNA form, the CDR3 reads TGTGCCAGCAGCTTACCCCTATTGTACTACAATGAGCAGTTCTTC. Its protein is CASSLPLLYYNEQFF.

This clone showed up just once. J is TRBJ2-5 and V is TRBV6-1; a weak D match, TRBD1 (6 bases). The CDR3 extends over 15 amino acids. From germline, CDR1 is MNHNS and CDR2 SASEGT. V dropped 2 bases and J dropped 2 bases, with 12 bases sitting between them. The chain's CDR3 is CASSELTGVQETQYF. The CDR3 DNA reads as TGTGCCAGCAGTGAATTGACAGGTGTTCAAGAGACCCAGTACTTC.

V and J are TRBV29-1 and TRBJ1-2; D is possibly TRBD1 (5 bases). CDR1 and CDR2 from the germline V gene are SQVTM and ANQGSEA. The CDR3 covers 11 residues. The V gene lost 7 bases and the J gene lost 6 bases, with 12 bases spanning the gap. This chain's CDR3 is CSGVKGDGYTF. The CDR3 coding sequence is TGCAGCGGCGTAAAAGGGGATGGCTACACCTTC.

The rearrangement links TRBV12-5 to TRBJ1-1, with D perhaps TRBD1 (6 bases). Trimming pared 3 bases from V and 4 bases from J, leaving 9 bases between. The CDR3 loop spans 13 amino acids. The germline gives CDR1 LGHNT, CDR2 FRNRAP. The CDR3 here is CASGFVGGTEAFF. The CDR3 bases are TGTGCTAGTGGTTTCGTAGGGGGCACTGAAGCTTTCTTT.

The genes are TRBV14 and TRBJ2-7, with D possibly being TRBD1 (6 bases). Trimming cost V 3 bases and J 0 bases, with 15 bases left between them. The germline V gene encodes CDR1 SGHDN and CDR2 FVKESK. The CDR3 totals 16 residues. CDR3 residues: CASSHLRGPSSYEQYF. CDR3 sequence (DNA): TGTGCCAGCAGCCACCTCAGGGGCCCGAGCTCCTACGAGCAGTACTTC.

Worth noting for this clone: Other DNA sequences in this sample translate to the same CDR3. Written as DNA, the CDR3 is TGTGCCAGCAGTTCGGGACAGGGGGGTGAAAAACTGTTTTTT. Its translation: CASSSGQGGEKLFF. This chain links TRBV28 with TRBJ1-4; 11 bases are shared with TRBD1. Germline lookup yields CDR1 MDHEN and CDR2 SYDVKM. The CDR3 spans 14 residues. The V gene end was trimmed by 4 bases and the J gene end by 7 bases; junction bases not matched to a gene: 2.

The chain combines TRBV14 with TRBJ1-3, with D hard to call. The CDR3 consists of 15 residues. The germline V and J ends were trimmed by 2 bases and 0 bases, with 8 bases remaining between them. Germline lookup yields CDR1 SGHDN and CDR2 FVKESK. The CDR3 DNA reads as TGTGCCAGCAGCCAAAACCGGCCCTCTGGAAACACCATATATTTT. This encodes CASSQNRPSGNTIYF.

The J gene is TRBJ2-7, the V gene TRBV10-3; D is possibly TRBD2 (7 bases). The CDR3 consists of 14 residues. In germline, CDR1 is ENHRY, CDR2 SYGVKD. V was trimmed by 3 bases and J by 4 bases, leaving 13 bases between them. CDR3 sequence reads: CAISEGGGQYEQYF. Written as DNA, the CDR3 is TGTGCCATCAGTGAAGGCGGGGGCCAGTACGAGCAGTACTTC.

The chain links TRBV5-4 to TRBJ2-7; the D gene is possibly TRBD1 (5 bases). Germline CDR1 is SGHNT and CDR2 is YYREEE (reference sequence). V was pared by 4 bases and J by 6 bases, with 23 bases between. This CDR3 is 16 amino acids long. DNA for the CDR3: TGTGCCAGCAGCCCACAAAAGGGGCAGGGTGCGAGCGAGCAGTACTTC. It encodes CASSPQKGQGASEQYF.

This CDR3 is CASSPGLTSSYNEQFF. DNA for the CDR3: TGCGCCAGCAGCCCAGGACTCACGAGCTCCTACAATGAGCAGTTCTTC. This chain uses TRBV4-3 with TRBJ2-1, with a possible D match to TRBD2 (5 bases). The CDR3 spans 16 residues. V lost 4 bases, J lost 0 bases, and 13 bases lay in between. Germline values: CDR1 LGHNA, CDR2 YSLEER.

In its sample, this clone was seen once. The chain joins TRBV5-1 to TRBJ2-1; 10 bases are a match to TRBD2. V shed 5 bases, J shed 4 bases, and the junction held 6 bases outside the gene matches. The germline V gene encodes CDR1 SGHRS and CDR2 YFSETQ. The length of the CDR3 is 15 residues. DNA of the CDR3: TGCGCCAGCAGGATTGAGACTAGCGGGTACAATGAGCAGTTCTTC. Encoded protein: CASRIETSGYNEQFF.

The rearrangement links TRBV7-2 to TRBJ1-3; D is possibly TRBD1 (6 bases). Germline loops: CDR1 SGHTA, CDR2 FQGNSA. The CDR3 runs to 14 residues. The V gene lost 1 base and the J gene lost 8 bases, with 12 bases spanning the gap. The CDR3 DNA is TGTGCCAGCAGCTTAGTGTCGGGGGCAGACACCATATATTTT. This sequence encodes CASSLVSGADTIYF.

The chain combines TRBV2 with TRBJ2-5, with D perhaps being TRBD1 or TRBD2 (5 bases each). CDR1 is SNHLY, CDR2 FYNNEI, per germline. The CDR3 length is 12 residues. Trimming took off 4 bases at V and 6 bases at J, with 9 bases between the two ends. The CDR3 DNA reads as TGTGCCAGCAGTGCTCAGGGACAGACCCAGTACTTC. This encodes CASSAQGQTQYF.

The table lists this clone with a few counts. V and J are TRBV30 and TRBJ1-1; D is undetermined. The V and J ends lost 2 bases and 4 bases respectively, with 11 bases between them. The CDR3 contains 13 residues. Germline assignment: CDR1 GTSNPN and CDR2 SVGIG (reference sequence). Here the CDR3 reads CAWSMRQTTEAFF. The CDR3 DNA sequence: TGTGCCTGGAGTATGAGACAAACCACTGAAGCTTTCTTT.

The rearrangement uses TRBV6-5 and TRBJ1-1; no reliable D call. The CDR3 length is 11 residues. V lost 4 bases, J lost 5 bases, and 5 bases lay in between. Germline V gene sequence: CDR1 MNHEY, CDR2 SVGAGI. The CDR3 DNA reads as TGTGCCAGCAGTTCGCTAACTGAAGCTTTCTTT. Translated: CASSSLTEAFF.

The chain employs TRBV5-4 and TRBJ2-3; TRBD2 might be the D (5 bases). The CDR3 has 14 residues. Trimming left V 4 bases short and J 6 bases short, with 15 bases between. Germline V gives CDR1 SGHNT, CDR2 YYREEE (reference sequence). DNA of the CDR3: TGTGCCAGCAGCCGGTCGCTAGCCCGGGATACGCAGTATTTT. Protein product: CASSRSLARDTQYF.

The chain links TRBV14 to TRBJ2-7; 8 nucleotides align to TRBD1. With 2 bases clipped from V and 6 bases from J, the junction kept 9 bases outside the gene matches. CDR1 and CDR2 from the germline V gene are SGHDN and FVKESK. The CDR3 runs to 15 residues. In nucleotides, the CDR3 is TGTGCCAGCAGCCAACGGGACAGGCGCTTCTCCGAGCAGTACTTC. Encoded protein: CASSQRDRRFSEQYF.

The V and J genes are TRBV30 and TRBJ1-3; D uncertain. The CDR3 has 15 amino acids. V was shortened by 0 bases and J by 1 base, with 10 bases between the two germline ends. CDR1 is GTSNPN, CDR2 SVGIG, per germline (reference sequence). The CDR3 reads CAWSVGWESGNTIYF. The CDR3 nucleotides are TGTGCCTGGAGTGTTGGGTGGGAATCTGGAAACACCATATATTTT.

The genes are TRBV30 and TRBJ2-7; tentatively, D is TRBD1 or TRBD2 (5 bases each). Per germline, CDR1 GTSNPN and CDR2 SVGIG (reference sequence). V lost 1 base and J lost 0, with 13 bases in between. This CDR3 is 15 amino acids long. This chain's CDR3 is CAWSGGKGPSYEQYF. The CDR3 DNA reads TGTGCCTGGAGTGGGGGGAAAGGGCCCTCCTACGAGCAGTACTTC. The whole variable domain, filled in from reference TRBV30 and TRBJ2-7, reads SQTIHQWPATLVQPVGSPLSLECTVEGTSNPNLYWYRQAAGRGLQLLFYSVGIGQISSEVPQNLSASRPQDRQFILSSKKLLLSDSGFYLCAWSGGKGPSYEQYFGPGTRLTVT.